The 19 T cell receptor beta chains below come from one sample, sequenced in a study of T cell repertoires in cytomegalovirus infection. Via MiXCR, TCRdb re-called the reads, giving one row per CDR3 protein. This table holds hundreds of thousands of distinct CDR3 sequences, 17% found once. The sequenced sample was PBMCs. The origin of the receptors is a human donor in good health (CMV status not recorded). Some clones in this sample may be carry-over from other donors' samples.

At least ten counts were recorded for this clonotype. The chain couples TRBV10-3 to TRBJ2-7; TRBD2 matches 10 bases. CDR3 length: 15 amino acids. Germline V CDR1 and CDR2: ENHRY, SYGVKD. With 6 bases clipped from V and 2 bases from J, the junction kept 7 bases outside the gene matches. The CDR3 is CAIRDGLAETYEQYF. Here the CDR3 DNA reads TGTGCCATCAGGGACGGACTAGCGGAGACCTACGAGCAGTACTTC.

This clonotype was counted only a few times. The chain couples TRBV6-2 or TRBV6-3 to TRBJ1-2, with D unclear. This CDR3 region has 16 residues. The germline V gene encodes CDR1 MNHEY and CDR2 SVGEGT. V was pared by 0 bases and J by 3 bases, with 14 bases between. CDR3 in DNA: TGTGCCAGCAGTTACTCGACGGCCTTGACGGACTATGGCTACACCTTC. This gives the protein CASSYSTALTDYGYTF.

The CDR3 DNA reads TGTGCCACCAGCAGAGAGAGGGAGACCTGGGCGTTCTTC. It codes for CATSRERETWAFF. The rearrangement uses TRBV15 and TRBJ2-1, with a possible D match to TRBD2 (5 bases). The CDR3 is made up of 13 amino acids. V was shortened by 0 bases and J by 15 bases, with 15 bases between the two germline ends. CDR1 LNHNV and CDR2 YYDKDF come from the germline V gene (reference sequence). Variable domain in full (rest from reference TRBV15 and TRBJ2-1): DAMVIQNPRYQVTQFGKPVTLSCSQTLNHNVMYWYQQKSSQAPKLLFHYYDKDFNNEADTPDNFQSRRPNTSFCFLDIRSPGLGDTAMYLCATSRERETWAFFGPGTRLTVL.

J is TRBJ1-6 and V is TRBV6-5, with TRBD1 matching over 7 bases. This CDR3 contains 17 residues. Germline trimming cut 4 bases from V and 2 bases from J; bases unmatched to any gene: 8. Germline V gene sequence: CDR1 MNHEY, CDR2 SVGAGI. The CDR3 reads CASSSQGLGAYNSPLHF. CDR3 sequence (DNA): TGTGCCAGCAGTTCACAGGGGCTCGGGGCCTATAATTCACCCCTCCACTTT.

The J gene is TRBJ1-2, the V gene TRBV20-1, with 12 bases matching TRBD1. Per the germline V gene, CDR1 is DFQATT and CDR2 is SNEGSKA (reference sequence). The CDR3 runs 15 residues. V shed 5 bases and J 8 bases; nucleotides not matched to a gene: 12. CDR3 sequence: CSAASSGQGAGGYTF. The CDR3 nucleotides are TGCAGTGCTGCCTCCTCGGGACAGGGGGCAGGAGGCTACACCTTC.

This clonotype was counted many times. V usage is TRBV7-2 and J usage is TRBJ2-7; D is ambiguous. Per the germline V gene, CDR1 is SGHTA and CDR2 is FQGNSA. The CDR3 has 13 residues. Trimming removed 0 bases from V and 7 bases from J, with 10 bases in between. The CDR3 DNA reads TGTGCCAGCAGCTTAGCGAGGATGGCTGAGCAGTACTTC. Translating gives CASSLARMAEQYF.

This clonotype was seen many times. The chain combines TRBV6-1 with TRBJ2-7; D ambiguous. The CDR3 length is 17 residues. From germline, CDR1 is MNHNS and CDR2 SASEGT. V shed 2 bases and J shed 0 bases, with 17 bases lying between them. The CDR3 reads CASSEILQLQYSYEQYF. The CDR3 nucleotides are TGTGCCAGCAGTGAAATATTACAGCTCCAGTACTCCTACGAGCAGTACTTC.

This clonotype was counted at least ten times. J is TRBJ1-6 and V is TRBV7-2, with D maybe TRBD1 (5 bases). Trimming pared 0 bases from V and 0 bases from J, leaving 12 bases between. Germline V gene lookup returns CDR1 SGHTA and CDR2 FQGNSA. CDR3 length: 18 residues. The DNA for the CDR3 is TGTGCCAGCAGCTTAGCCAGGAAGGGGAGCTCCTATAATTCACCCCTCCACTTT. Amino acids: CASSLARKGSSYNSPLHF.

This clonotype was found many times. The genes are TRBV11-2 and TRBJ2-1; D is perhaps TRBD1 or TRBD2 (5 bases each). CDR3 size: 14 residues. The germline CDR1 and CDR2 sequences are SGHAT and FQNNGV. The V end lost 5 bases, the J end lost 6 bases, and 14 bases lay between the germline ends. CDR3: CASSPGTHLNEQFF. Written as DNA, the CDR3 is TGTGCCAGCAGCCCCGGGACCCATCTCAATGAGCAGTTCTTC.

This chain links TRBV27 with TRBJ1-1, with 10 bases fitting TRBD1. Germline V gene sequence: CDR1 MNHEY, CDR2 SMNVEV (reference sequence). Trimming at V came to 6 bases and at J to 1 base, leaving 11 bases not matched to a gene. The CDR3 length is 17 residues. The CDR3 DNA follows: TGTGCCAGCAGCCTTCTCGGACAGGGGGGGGCGAACACTGAAGCTTTCTTT. It encodes CASSLLGQGGANTEAFF.

This clonotype was recorded a few times. The J gene is TRBJ1-5, the V gene TRBV2; maybe TRBD1 (5 bases). V shed 3 bases and J shed 7 bases, with 13 bases lying between them. The CDR3 is 14 amino acids. The germline V gene encodes CDR1 SNHLY and CDR2 FYNNEI. CDR3 sequence (DNA): TGTGCCAGCAGTGAGGTGTCAGGGATACAGCCCCAGCATTTT. This translates into CASSEVSGIQPQHF.

This clonotype was counted a few times. V is TRBV5-5 and J is TRBJ1-2; no clear D gene. Trimming pared 1 base from V and 0 bases from J, leaving 10 bases between. Germline CDR1 and CDR2: SGHKS and YYEKEE (reference sequence). The CDR3 sequence is 15 residues long. CDR3 nucleotides: TGTGCCAGCAGCTTGTACGGTATCCCTAACTATGGCTACACCTTC. Its translation is CASSLYGIPNYGYTF. The whole variable domain, filled in from reference TRBV5-5 and TRBJ1-2, reads DAGVTQSPTHLIKTRGQQVTLRCSPISGHKSVSWYQQVLGQGPQFIFQYYEKEERGRGNFPDRFSARQFPNYSSELNVNALLLGDSALYLCASSLYGIPNYGYTFGSGTRLTVV.

This clonotype has more than one count but fewer than ten. In nucleotides, the CDR3 is TGTGCCAGCAGCTTGTCGACAGGATTGGGTCAGCCCCAGCATTTT. This codes for CASSLSTGLGQPQHF. This rearrangement joins TRBV7-9 to TRBJ1-5, with D possibly TRBD1 on 6 matching bases. V lost 3 bases and J 6 bases, leaving 15 bases between the germline ends. In germline, CDR1 is SEHNR, CDR2 FQNEAQ (reference sequence). The CDR3 extends over 15 amino acids.

This rearrangement joins TRBV28 to TRBJ2-7; D remains unclear. V lost 1 base and J lost 5, with 9 bases in between. CDR1 is MDHEN, CDR2 SYDVKM, per germline. The CDR3 loop spans 13 amino acids. The CDR3 DNA sequence: TGTGCCAGCAGTTTATCCCTCTCTCACGAGCAGTACTTC. This codes for CASSLSLSHEQYF. The full variable domain, in which reference TRBV28 and TRBJ2-7 provide the parts outside the CDR3, is DVKVTQSSRYLVKRTGEKVFLECVQDMDHENMFWYRQDPGLGLRLIYFSYDVKMKEKGDIPEGYSVSREKKERFSLILESASTNQTSMYLCASSLSLSHEQYFGPGTRLTVT.

The chain links TRBV27 to TRBJ2-7, with a possible D match to TRBD2 (6 bases). The CDR3 covers 12 residues. V was trimmed by 4 bases and J by 6 bases, leaving 10 bases between them. Germline lookup yields CDR1 MNHEY and CDR2 SMNVEV (reference sequence). Here the CDR3 reads CASSSGVREQYF. The CDR3 DNA is TGTGCCAGCAGTTCGGGGGTACGCGAGCAGTACTTC.

The rearrangement links TRBV12-3 or TRBV12-4 to TRBJ2-7, with D possibly matching TRBD2 (6 bases). This CDR3 has 14 amino acids. V gave up 3 bases and J gave up 0 bases, with 9 bases separating them. CDR3 protein: CASSLEGTSYEQYF. The CDR3 DNA is TGTGCCAGCAGTTTGGAGGGGACCTCCTACGAGCAGTACTTC.

The rearrangement links TRBV28 to TRBJ2-7; TRBD1 matches at 8 bases. The CDR3 has 15 amino acids. Germline values: CDR1 MDHEN, CDR2 SYDVKM. The V and J ends lost 1 base and 4 bases, in that order; junction bases with no gene match: 6. CDR3 sequence (DNA): TGTGCCAGCAGTTTATTGGGGACAGGACTTTACGAGCAGTACTTC. It translates to CASSLLGTGLYEQYF.

This clonotype appeared a few times. V and J are TRBV2 and TRBJ1-6; 7 bases map to TRBD1. In germline, CDR1 is SNHLY, CDR2 FYNNEI. Germline trimming cut 4 bases from V and 10 bases from J; bases unmatched to any gene: 10. The CDR3 has 15 residues. In DNA, the CDR3 is TGTGCCAGCAGTGGTGTAGGCAGGGGGGAATCACCCCTCCACTTT. It codes for CASSGVGRGESPLHF.

This clonotype was detected many times. This chain uses TRBV12-3 or TRBV12-4 with TRBJ1-2; 11 nucleotides align to TRBD1. V lost 5 bases to trimming and J lost 6 bases; unmatched junction nucleotides: 5. CDR3 length: 14 residues. The CDR3 loop is CASSPWTGGNGYTF. In DNA, the CDR3 is TGTGCCAGCAGTCCCTGGACAGGGGGCAATGGCTACACCTTC.